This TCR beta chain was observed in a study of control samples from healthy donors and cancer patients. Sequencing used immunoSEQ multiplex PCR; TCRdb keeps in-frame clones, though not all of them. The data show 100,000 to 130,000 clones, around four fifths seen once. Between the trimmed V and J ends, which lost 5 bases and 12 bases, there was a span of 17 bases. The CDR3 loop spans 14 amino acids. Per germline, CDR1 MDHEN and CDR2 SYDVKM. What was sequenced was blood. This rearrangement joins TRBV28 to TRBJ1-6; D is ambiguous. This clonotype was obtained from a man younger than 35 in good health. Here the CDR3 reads CASSALGPPGPLHF. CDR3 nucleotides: TGTGCCAGCAGTGCCCTTGGACCGCCGGGACCCCTCCACTTT.